This entry lists 23 T cell receptor beta chains sequenced from one sample in a study of blood T cell repertoires in COVID-19. The table came from immunoSEQ multiplex PCR; TCRdb's copy has only in-frame clones and leaves some out. The top ten clones hold approximately 5.6% of a sample with about 190,000 clones, around nine tenths of them seen once. Sequencing was carried out using peripheral blood. Source of these receptors: a woman in her thirties or forties who had recovered from COVID-19.

This sequence joins TRBV27 and TRBJ2-7; D gene unclear. The CDR3 sequence is 16 residues long. From germline, CDR1 is MNHEY and CDR2 SMNVEV (reference sequence). V was pared by 2 bases and J by 2 bases, with 16 bases between. The CDR3 DNA reads as TGTGCCAGCAGTTTAACTGGGCTACGAGTTACCTACGAGCAGTACTTC. It is translated as CASSLTGLRVTYEQYF.

The CDR3 loop is CASSVGLNTEAFF. The CDR3 DNA sequence: TGTGCCAGCAGTGTGGGGCTGAACACTGAAGCTTTCTTT. The rearrangement links TRBV12-3 or TRBV12-4 to TRBJ1-1; D is possibly TRBD1 (5 bases). V was pared by 5 bases and J by 0 bases, with 7 bases between. This CDR3 is built from 13 residues.

The V and J genes are TRBV6-1 and TRBJ2-5; 7 positions agree with TRBD2. Germline CDR1 and CDR2: MNHNS and SASEGT. V gave up 2 bases and J gave up 8 bases; unmatched junction bases: 8. The length of the CDR3 is 14 residues. The CDR3 DNA sequence: TGTGCCAGCAGTGAAAGATGGGGAGGGGATACCCAGTACTTC. It specifies CASSERWGGDTQYF.

This clone turned up a few times. The chain has TRBV6-1 and TRBJ2-1; 7 nucleotides align to TRBD2. J was trimmed by 8 bases and V by 2 bases; bases with no gene match: 12. This CDR3 region has 16 residues. CDR1 and CDR2 (germline): MNHNS, SASEGT. The CDR3 is CASSEPGRMAGDEQFF. CDR3 DNA sequence: TGTGCCAGCAGTGAACCTGGGAGGATGGCGGGGGATGAGCAGTTCTTC.

The CDR3: CASSHRVLGARDTGELFF. The CDR3 coding sequence is TGTGCCAGCAGCCACCGGGTCTTGGGGGCGCGGGACACCGGGGAGCTGTTTTTT. The chain couples TRBV3-1 (or the pseudogene TRBV3-2) to TRBJ2-2; D is perhaps TRBD1 (6 bases). Per germline, CDR1 LGHDT and CDR2 YNNKEL (reference sequence). The ends were cut back, 3 bases at V and 3 bases at J, with 20 bases in the middle. The CDR3 has 18 residues.

The sample holds a few counts of this clone. The chain combines TRBV11-3 with TRBJ1-6; D is undetermined. The germline V gene has CDR1 SGHNT and CDR2 YENEEA. CDR3 length: 14 amino acids. Trimming shortened V by 5 bases and J by 6 bases, and 11 bases separated the two germline ends. CDR3 nucleotide sequence: TGTGCCAGCAGCGCAAGGACTGGTAATTCACCCCTCCACTTT. Translated, it gives CASSARTGNSPLHF.

The rearrangement joins TRBV27 to TRBJ1-1, with a possible D match to TRBD1 (6 bases). Germline CDR1 reads MNHEY; CDR2 reads SMNVEV (reference sequence). The CDR3 sequence is 14 residues long. The V end lost 8 bases, the J end lost 0 bases, and 13 bases lay between the germline ends. The CDR3 DNA sequence: TGTGCCAGCGGAGCGACAGGCTTGAACACTGAAGCTTTCTTT. Translation gives CASGATGLNTEAFF.

The rearrangement links TRBV15 to TRBJ2-5; 9 nucleotides line up with TRBD1. Germline V CDR1 and CDR2: LNHNV, YYDKDF (reference sequence). This CDR3 comprises 16 residues. J lost 5 bases, V lost 3 bases, and 10 bases had no gene match. DNA of the CDR3: TGTGCCACCAGCAGGTCACAGGGGGCTCAGCGCGAGACCCAGTACTTC. Protein product: CATSRSQGAQRETQYF.

In DNA form, the CDR3 reads TGTGCCAGCAGCCTATTCAGGTGGGACGAGCAGTACTTC. It translates to CASSLFRWDEQYF. This sequence joins TRBV7-2 and TRBJ2-7; D is uncertain. The V end was cut by 5 bases, the J end by 5 bases, with 13 bases between. Per the germline V gene, CDR1 is SGHTA and CDR2 is FQGNSA. CDR3 length: 13 amino acids. The complete variable domain, with remaining parts taken from reference TRBV7-2 and TRBJ2-7, reads GAGVSQSPSNKVTEKGKDVELRCDPISGHTALYWYRQSLGQGLEFLIYFQGNSAPDKSGLPSDRFSAERTGGSVSTLTIQRTQQEDSAVYLCASSLFRWDEQYFGPGTRLTVT.

V gene TRBV10-3 combines with J gene TRBJ1-5; D remains ambiguous. V was trimmed by 3 bases and J by 5 bases, leaving 5 bases between them. CDR1 is ENHRY and CDR2 is SYGVKD in the germline V gene. This CDR3 region has 12 residues. The CDR3 nucleotides are TGTGCCATCAGTGATTATGATCAGCCCCAGCATTTT. It encodes CAISDYDQPQHF.

V is TRBV11-1 and J is TRBJ2-7, with 8 bases matching TRBD1. This CDR3 is 12 amino acids long. CDR1 SGHAT and CDR2 FQDESV come from the germline V gene (reference sequence). With 4 bases clipped from V and 6 bases from J, the junction kept 2 bases outside the gene matches. CDR3 DNA sequence: TGTGCCAGCAGCTCCAGGGGGCCCGAGCAGTACTTC. Translating gives CASSSRGPEQYF.

The rearrangement joins TRBV11-3 to TRBJ2-1; TRBD2 might be the D (7 bases). The V and J ends lost 5 bases and 4 bases respectively, with 21 bases between them. The CDR3 is made up of 17 amino acids. The germline CDR1 and CDR2 sequences are SGHNT and YENEEA. The chain's CDR3 is CASSRRLGGGGYNEQFF. CDR3 DNA: TGTGCCAGCAGCCGAAGGCTTGGCGGGGGCGGGTACAATGAGCAGTTCTTC.

The chain combines TRBV27 with TRBJ1-5; D not resolved. CDR1 is MNHEY and CDR2 is SMNVEV in the germline V gene (reference sequence). Trimming pared 6 bases from V and 4 bases from J, leaving 10 bases between. The CDR3 has 13 amino acids. CDR3 coding DNA: TGTGCCAGCAGCTCTGGAGCGAATCAGCCCCAGCATTTT. Protein product: CASSSGANQPQHF.

V usage is TRBV18 and J usage is TRBJ2-7; 12 bases are a match to TRBD2. V lost 3 bases, J lost 3 bases, and 3 bases stayed unmatched. Germline CDR1 reads KGHSH; CDR2 reads LQKENI. This CDR3 has 15 residues. In nucleotides, the CDR3 is TGTGCCAGCTCACCCCTAGCGGGAGGGTTCTACGAGCAGTACTTC. Its protein is CASSPLAGGFYEQYF.

V usage is TRBV7-2 and J usage is TRBJ1-5, with TRBD1 identical over 9 bases. The CDR3 length is 16 residues. The J segment lost 3 bases and the V segment lost 5 bases, leaving 8 bases of the junction unmatched. Germline V CDR1 and CDR2: SGHTA, FQGNSA. In nucleotides, the CDR3 is TGTGCCAGCAGCCCGCAGGGACAGGGAAACAATCAGCCCCAGCATTTT. This codes for CASSPQGQGNNQPQHF.

This chain uses TRBV19 with TRBJ2-3; D perhaps matches TRBD1 (5 bases). V was cut by 1 base and J by 1 base, with 9 bases left in between. The germline gives CDR1 LNHDA, CDR2 SQIVND (reference sequence). The CDR3 is made up of 15 amino acids. The CDR3 sequence: CASSIVKGRTDTQYF. CDR3 DNA sequence: TGTGCCAGTAGTATAGTGAAGGGGCGCACAGATACGCAGTATTTT. Full variable domain (outside the CDR3, taken from reference TRBV19 and TRBJ2-3): DGGITQSPKYLFRKEGQNVTLSCEQNLNHDAMYWYRQDPGQGLRLIYYSQIVNDFQKGDIAEGYSVSREKKESFPLTVTSAQKNPTAFYLCASSIVKGRTDTQYFGPGTRLTVL.

The rearrangement joins TRBV10-3 to TRBJ1-2, with a possible D match to TRBD1 (6 bases). The CDR3 has 14 amino acids. V lost 2 bases and J 5 bases, leaving 12 bases between the germline ends. The V gene's germline CDR1 is ENHRY and CDR2 SYGVKD. The CDR3 loop reads CAISEQGILYGYTF. The CDR3 region has the DNA TGTGCCATCAGTGAGCAGGGGATCCTATATGGCTACACCTTC.

Worth noting for this clone: A read error may account for a junction end that differs from germline. The CDR3 coding sequence is TGTGCCATCAGTGGAACACAGGGGGCCCCAAAGGATTTT. It yields the protein CAISGTQGAPKDF. The rearrangement uses TRBV10-3 and TRBJ1-3; 9 bases are a match to TRBD1. The CDR3 runs to 13 residues. CDR1 is ENHRY and CDR2 is SYGVKD in the germline V gene.

This clone has only one observation. J is TRBJ2-1 and V is TRBV5-1, with TRBD2 matching 8 bases. Germline V lookup: CDR1 SGHRS, CDR2 YFSETQ. Trimming at V came to 1 base and at J to 6 bases, leaving 3 bases not matched to a gene. The CDR3 spans 14 residues. The CDR3 DNA reads TGCGCCAGCAGCTTGTGGGCGGGGGGCAATGAGCAGTTCTTC. Its translation: CASSLWAGGNEQFF.

This chain joins TRBV27 and TRBJ2-7; TRBD1 matches 8 bases. CDR1 is MNHEY, CDR2 SMNVEV, per germline (reference sequence). The CDR3 sequence is 12 residues long. Trimming took 5 bases from V and 8 from J; bases not matched to a gene: 5. The CDR3 coding sequence is TGTGCCAGCAGTACGAGACAGGGGAAGCAGTACTTC. Protein: CASSTRQGKQYF.

This chain joins TRBV21-1 and TRBJ1-5; the table calls TRBD1, which could not be checked here. TRBV21-1 is a documented pseudogene. CDR3 size: 14 residues. CDR3 sequence: CASSIQANNQPQHF. CDR3 bases: TGTGCCAGCAGCATACAGGCTAACAATCAGCCCCAGCATTTT.

The chain employs TRBV6-5 and TRBJ2-7; 14 nucleotides agree with TRBD2. Germline V lookup: CDR1 MNHEY, CDR2 SVGAGI. This CDR3 is 15 amino acids long. V shed 4 bases, J shed 4 bases, and the junction held 3 bases outside the gene matches. The CDR3 nucleotides read TGTGCCAGCAGTTCCGGGACTAGCGGGAGATACGAGCAGTACTTC. This translates into CASSSGTSGRYEQYF.

The chain has TRBV6-5 and TRBJ1-1; D uncertain. V shed 5 bases and J shed 9 bases, with 19 bases lying between them. The germline gives CDR1 MNHEY, CDR2 SVGAGI. The CDR3 covers 14 residues. As DNA, the CDR3 is TGTGCCAGCAGTCTCGTCGGGGTAGGTAGTCAAGCTTTCTTT. Its translation is CASSLVGVGSQAFF.